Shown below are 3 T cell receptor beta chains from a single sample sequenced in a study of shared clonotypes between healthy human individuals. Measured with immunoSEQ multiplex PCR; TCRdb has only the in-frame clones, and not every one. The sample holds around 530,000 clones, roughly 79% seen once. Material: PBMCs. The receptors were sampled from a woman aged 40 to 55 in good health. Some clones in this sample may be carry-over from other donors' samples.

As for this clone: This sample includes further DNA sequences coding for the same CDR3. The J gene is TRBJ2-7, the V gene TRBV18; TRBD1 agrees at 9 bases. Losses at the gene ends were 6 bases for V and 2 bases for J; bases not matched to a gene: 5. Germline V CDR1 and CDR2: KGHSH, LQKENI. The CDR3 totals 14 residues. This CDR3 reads CASSPGQGPYEQYF. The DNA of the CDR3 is TGTGCCAGCTCGCCGGGACAGGGTCCCTACGAGCAGTACTTC.

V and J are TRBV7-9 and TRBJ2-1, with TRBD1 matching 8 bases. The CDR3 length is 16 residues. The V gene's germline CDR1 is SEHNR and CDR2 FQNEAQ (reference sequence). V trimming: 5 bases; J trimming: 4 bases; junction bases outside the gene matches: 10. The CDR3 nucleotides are TGTGCCAGCAGCATCGTTGACAGGGGAATTTACAATGAGCAGTTCTTC. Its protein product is CASSIVDRGIYNEQFF.

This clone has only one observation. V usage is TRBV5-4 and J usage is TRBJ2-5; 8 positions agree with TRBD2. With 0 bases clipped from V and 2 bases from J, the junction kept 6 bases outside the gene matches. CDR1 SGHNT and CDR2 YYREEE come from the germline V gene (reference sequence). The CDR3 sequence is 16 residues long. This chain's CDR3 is CASSLGGASGQETQYF. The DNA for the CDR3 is TGTGCCAGCAGCTTGGGGGGCGCTAGCGGGCAAGAGACCCAGTACTTC.